These 10 T cell receptor beta chains share one sample of origin, sequenced in a study of OX40 agonist ivuxolimab in advanced cancers. The assay was immunoSEQ multiplex PCR, and TCRdb's table has in-frame clones only and misses some. The profile covers roughly 15,000 clones, with roughly 75% appearing a single time and around 25% taken by the ten largest. Here the sequenced sample was CD4+ or CD8+ T cells sorted from blood, taken in a trial of the OX40 agonist ivuxolimab. Source of these receptors: an adult with an advanced solid tumor such as melanoma, head and neck, liver or kidney cancer.

The V and J genes are TRBV15 and TRBJ2-7; the D is unclear. The CDR3 totals 11 residues. Germline assignment: CDR1 LNHNV and CDR2 YYDKDF (reference sequence). Trimming took off 5 bases at V and 6 bases at J, with 8 bases between the two ends. The CDR3 protein is CATSGRSEQYF. The CDR3 DNA is TGTGCCACCAGCGGCAGGAGCGAGCAGTACTTC.

This clone was observed a single time. The chain joins TRBV28 to TRBJ1-1; the D is unclear. The CDR3 loop spans 17 amino acids. V lost 2 bases and J lost 1, with 17 bases in between. The germline V gene encodes CDR1 MDHEN and CDR2 SYDVKM. The CDR3 is CASSLRGYMGRNTEAFF. As DNA, the CDR3 is TGTGCCAGCAGTTTAAGAGGATATATGGGTCGGAACACTGAAGCTTTCTTT.

The chain combines TRBV5-5 with TRBJ2-7, with D hard to call. This CDR3 region has 15 residues. Deletions cut 1 base from V and 0 bases from J, with 11 bases between. Germline V gene lookup returns CDR1 SGHKS and CDR2 YYEKEE (reference sequence). The CDR3 region has the DNA TGTGCCAGCAGCTTGATAGGCCGGTTCTCCTACGAGCAGTACTTC. This sequence encodes CASSLIGRFSYEQYF.

The chain has TRBV7-9 and TRBJ1-4; TRBD1 matches 11 bases. CDR3 length: 15 amino acids. Germline CDR1 SEHNR, CDR2 FQNEAQ (reference sequence). The ends lost 4 bases at V and 7 bases at J; junction bases unmatched: 5. The CDR3 here is CASSSRTGGGEKLFF. CDR3 in DNA: TGTGCCAGCAGCTCGAGGACAGGGGGCGGTGAAAAACTGTTTTTT.

The chain employs TRBV7-9 and TRBJ2-7; no reliable D call. Germline V gene lookup returns CDR1 SEHNR and CDR2 FQNEAQ (reference sequence). This CDR3 has 13 amino acids. Trimming pared 3 bases from V and 2 bases from J, leaving 8 bases between. CDR3 residues: CASSFGPTYEQYF. CDR3 sequence (DNA): TGTGCCAGCAGCTTCGGGCCGACCTACGAGCAGTACTTC.

This chain connects TRBV14 to TRBJ1-6; 7 bases are a match to TRBD1. J gave up 3 bases and V 3 bases, and 5 bases lay outside the gene matches. The CDR3 is 16 residues long. The germline gives CDR1 SGHDN, CDR2 FVKESK. For the CDR3, the DNA is TGTGCCAGCAGCCAGTGGGGGACAGACTATAATTCACCCCTCCACTTT. Its protein is CASSQWGTDYNSPLHF.

V and J are TRBV25-1 and TRBJ2-2; 10 positions agree with TRBD1. Germline V lookup: CDR1 MGHDK, CDR2 SYGVNS. The CDR3 length is 16 residues. V lost 3 bases, J lost 6 bases, and 7 bases stayed unmatched. CDR3 protein: CASSERSGTGAGELFF. As DNA, the CDR3 is TGTGCCAGCAGTGAGCGATCCGGGACAGGGGCCGGGGAGCTGTTTTTT.

This sequence joins TRBV4-1 and TRBJ2-1; TRBD2 might be the D (7 bases). Germline V lookup: CDR1 MGHRA, CDR2 YSYEKL. The CDR3 is 14 residues long. The V and J ends lost 3 bases and 7 bases respectively, with 13 bases between them. The CDR3 spells CASSHWGGRNEQFF. DNA for the CDR3: TGCGCCAGCAGCCACTGGGGGGGGCGGAATGAGCAGTTCTTC.

The sample holds one count of this clone. This rearrangement joins TRBV7-9 to TRBJ1-1, with TRBD1 matching over 7 bases. V trimming: 5 bases; J trimming: 6 bases; junction bases outside the gene matches: 12. The CDR3 has 15 residues. Germline CDR1 and CDR2: SEHNR and FQNEAQ (reference sequence). The CDR3: CASSPPQGQVAEAFF. CDR3 sequence (DNA): TGTGCCAGCAGCCCCCCACAGGGGCAGGTCGCTGAAGCTTTCTTT.

The chain links TRBV27 to TRBJ2-7; 8 bases agree with TRBD2. This CDR3 comprises 16 residues. The trim removed 2 bases at V and 3 bases at J, leaving 9 bases unmatched. CDR1 is MNHEY and CDR2 is SMNVEV in the germline V gene (reference sequence). This CDR3 is CASSLIAGGEGYEQYF. The CDR3 nucleotides read TGTGCCAGCAGTTTAATCGCCGGGGGGGAAGGCTACGAGCAGTACTTC.